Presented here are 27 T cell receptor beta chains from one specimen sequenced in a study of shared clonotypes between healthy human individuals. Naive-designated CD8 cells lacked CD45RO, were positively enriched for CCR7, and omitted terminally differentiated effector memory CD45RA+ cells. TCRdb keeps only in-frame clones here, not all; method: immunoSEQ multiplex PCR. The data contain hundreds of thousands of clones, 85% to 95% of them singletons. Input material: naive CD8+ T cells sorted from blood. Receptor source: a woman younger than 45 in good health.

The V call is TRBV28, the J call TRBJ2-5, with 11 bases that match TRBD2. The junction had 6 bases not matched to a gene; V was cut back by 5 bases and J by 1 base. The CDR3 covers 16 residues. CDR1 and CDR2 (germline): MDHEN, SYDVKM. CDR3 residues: CASSPSLAGGQETQYF. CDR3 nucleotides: TGTGCCAGCAGTCCCTCTCTAGCGGGAGGCCAAGAGACCCAGTACTTC.

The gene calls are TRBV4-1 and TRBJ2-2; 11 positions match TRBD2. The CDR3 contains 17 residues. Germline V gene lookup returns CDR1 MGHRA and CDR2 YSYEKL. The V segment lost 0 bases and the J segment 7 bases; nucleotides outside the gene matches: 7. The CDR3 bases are TGCGCCAGCAGCCAAGATATGACTAGCGGGATTGTCGGGGAGCTGTTTTTT. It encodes CASSQDMTSGIVGELFF.

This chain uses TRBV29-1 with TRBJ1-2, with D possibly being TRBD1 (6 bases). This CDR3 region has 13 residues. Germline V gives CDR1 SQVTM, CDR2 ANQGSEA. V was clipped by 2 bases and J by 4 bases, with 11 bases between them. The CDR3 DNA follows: TGCAGCGTTGAACCGGGACAAATCTATGGCTACACCTTC. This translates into CSVEPGQIYGYTF.

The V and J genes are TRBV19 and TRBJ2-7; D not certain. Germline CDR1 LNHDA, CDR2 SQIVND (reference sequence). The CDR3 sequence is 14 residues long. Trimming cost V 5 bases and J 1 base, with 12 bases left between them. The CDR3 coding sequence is TGTGCCAGTAGTGCCGCAGGTTTTTCCTACGAGCAGTACTTC. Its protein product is CASSAAGFSYEQYF.

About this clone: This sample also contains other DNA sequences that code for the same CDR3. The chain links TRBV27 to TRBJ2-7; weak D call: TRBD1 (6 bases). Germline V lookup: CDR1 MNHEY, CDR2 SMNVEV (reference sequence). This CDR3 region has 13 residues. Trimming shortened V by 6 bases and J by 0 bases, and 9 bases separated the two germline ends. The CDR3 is CASSQGRSYEQYF. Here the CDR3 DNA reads TGTGCCAGCAGCCAGGGGCGCTCCTACGAGCAGTACTTC.

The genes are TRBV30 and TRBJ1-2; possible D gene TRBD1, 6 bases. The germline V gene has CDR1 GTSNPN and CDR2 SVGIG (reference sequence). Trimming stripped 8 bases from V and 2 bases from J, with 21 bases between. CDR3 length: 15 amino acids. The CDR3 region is CARLSHREANYGYTF. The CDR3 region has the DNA TGTGCCCGACTCTCTCACAGGGAGGCGAACTATGGCTACACCTTC.

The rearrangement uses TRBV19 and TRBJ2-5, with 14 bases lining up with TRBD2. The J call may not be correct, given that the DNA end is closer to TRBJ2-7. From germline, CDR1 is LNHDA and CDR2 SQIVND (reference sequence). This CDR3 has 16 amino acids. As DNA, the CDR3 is TGTGCCAGTAGTCCCCGACTAGCGGGAGGGACCTACGAGCAGTACTTC. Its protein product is CASSPRLAGGTYEQYF.

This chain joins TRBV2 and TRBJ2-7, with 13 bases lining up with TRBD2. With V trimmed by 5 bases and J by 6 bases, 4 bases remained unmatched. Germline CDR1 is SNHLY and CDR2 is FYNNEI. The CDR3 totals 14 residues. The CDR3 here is CASSPLAGGGEQYF. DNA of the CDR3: TGTGCCAGCAGTCCACTAGCGGGAGGGGGCGAGCAGTACTTC.

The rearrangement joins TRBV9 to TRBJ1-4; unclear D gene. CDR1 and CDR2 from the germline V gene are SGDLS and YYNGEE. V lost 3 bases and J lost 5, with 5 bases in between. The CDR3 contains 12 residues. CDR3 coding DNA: TGTGCCAGCAGCGAACTCAATGAAAAACTGTTTTTT. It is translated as CASSELNEKLFF. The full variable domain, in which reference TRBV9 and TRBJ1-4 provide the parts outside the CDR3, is DSGVTQTPKHLITATGQRVTLRCSPRSGDLSVYWYQQSLDQGLQFLIQYYNGEERAKGNILERFSAQQFPDLHSELNLSSLELGDSALYFCASSELNEKLFFGSGTQLSVL.

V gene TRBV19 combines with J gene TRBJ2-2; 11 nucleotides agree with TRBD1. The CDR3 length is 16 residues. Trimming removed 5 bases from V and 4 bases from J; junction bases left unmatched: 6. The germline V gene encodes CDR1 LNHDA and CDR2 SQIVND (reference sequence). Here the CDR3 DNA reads TGTGCCAGTAGTTCTCCGGGACAGGGGGTCACCGGGGAGCTGTTTTTT. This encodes CASSSPGQGVTGELFF.

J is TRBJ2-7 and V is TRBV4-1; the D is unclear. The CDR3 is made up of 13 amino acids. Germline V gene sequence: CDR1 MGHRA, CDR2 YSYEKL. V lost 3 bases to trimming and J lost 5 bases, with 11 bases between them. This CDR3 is CASSQRTIDEQYF. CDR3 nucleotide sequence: TGCGCCAGCAGCCAGAGGACGATCGACGAGCAGTACTTC.

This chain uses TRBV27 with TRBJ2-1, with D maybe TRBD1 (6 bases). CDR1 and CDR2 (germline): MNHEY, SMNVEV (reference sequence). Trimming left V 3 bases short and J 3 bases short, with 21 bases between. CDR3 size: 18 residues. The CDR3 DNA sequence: TGTGCCAGCAGTTTGCTCACCTCTCAGGGGTTTCGCTACAATGAGCAGTTCTTC. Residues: CASSLLTSQGFRYNEQFF.

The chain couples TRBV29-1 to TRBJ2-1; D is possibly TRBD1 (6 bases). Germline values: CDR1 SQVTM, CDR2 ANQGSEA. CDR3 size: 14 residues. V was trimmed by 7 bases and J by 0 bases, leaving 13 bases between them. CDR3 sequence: CSAEGVGSYNEQFF. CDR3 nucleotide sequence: TGCAGCGCTGAGGGGGTTGGCTCCTACAATGAGCAGTTCTTC.

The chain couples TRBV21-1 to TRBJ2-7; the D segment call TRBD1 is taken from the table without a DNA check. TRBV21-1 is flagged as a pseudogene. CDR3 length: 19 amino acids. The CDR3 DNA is TGTGCCAGCAGCAATCGTCTCGGGACAGGGATTGCTAGAAGGGACGAGCAGTACTTC. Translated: CASSNRLGTGIARRDEQYF.

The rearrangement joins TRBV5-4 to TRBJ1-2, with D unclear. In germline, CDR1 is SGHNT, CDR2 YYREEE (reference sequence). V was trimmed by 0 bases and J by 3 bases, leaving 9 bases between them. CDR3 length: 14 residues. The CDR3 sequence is CASSLGGFDYGYTF. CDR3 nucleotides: TGTGCCAGCAGCTTGGGAGGGTTTGACTATGGCTACACCTTC. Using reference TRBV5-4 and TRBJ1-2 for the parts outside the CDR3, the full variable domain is ETGVTQSPTHLIKTRGQQVTLRCSSQSGHNTVSWYQQALGQGPQFIFQYYREEENGRGNFPPRFSGLQFPNYSSELNVNALELDDSALYLCASSLGGFDYGYTFGSGTRLTVV.

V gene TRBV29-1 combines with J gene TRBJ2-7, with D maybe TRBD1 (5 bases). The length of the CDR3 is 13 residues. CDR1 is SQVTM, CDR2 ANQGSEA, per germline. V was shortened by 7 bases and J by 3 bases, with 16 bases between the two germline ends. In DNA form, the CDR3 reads TGCAGCGCGAGCCCCACAGGAAACTACGAGCAGTACTTC. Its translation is CSASPTGNYEQYF.

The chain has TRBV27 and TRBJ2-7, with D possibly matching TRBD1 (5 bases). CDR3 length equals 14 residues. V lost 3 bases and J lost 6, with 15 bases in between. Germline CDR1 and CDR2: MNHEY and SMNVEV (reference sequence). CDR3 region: CASSFRQGPGEQYF. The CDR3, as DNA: TGTGCCAGCAGTTTTCGTCAGGGCCCTGGCGAGCAGTACTTC.

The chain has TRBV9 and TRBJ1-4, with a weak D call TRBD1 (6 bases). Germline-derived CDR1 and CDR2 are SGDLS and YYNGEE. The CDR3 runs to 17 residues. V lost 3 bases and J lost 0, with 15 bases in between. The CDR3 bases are TGTGCCAGCAGCGACCCAATACAGGGTTCAACTAATGAAAAACTGTTTTTT. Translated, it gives CASSDPIQGSTNEKLFF. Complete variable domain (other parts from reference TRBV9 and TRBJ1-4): DSGVTQTPKHLITATGQRVTLRCSPRSGDLSVYWYQQSLDQGLQFLIQYYNGEERAKGNILERFSAQQFPDLHSELNLSSLELGDSALYFCASSDPIQGSTNEKLFFGSGTQLSVL.

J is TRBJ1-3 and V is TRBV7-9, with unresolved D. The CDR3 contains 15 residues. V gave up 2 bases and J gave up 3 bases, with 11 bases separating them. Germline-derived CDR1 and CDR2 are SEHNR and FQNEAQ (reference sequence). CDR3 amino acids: CASSLLVSLGNTIYF. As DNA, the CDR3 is TGTGCCAGCAGCTTACTCGTATCACTTGGAAACACCATATATTTT.

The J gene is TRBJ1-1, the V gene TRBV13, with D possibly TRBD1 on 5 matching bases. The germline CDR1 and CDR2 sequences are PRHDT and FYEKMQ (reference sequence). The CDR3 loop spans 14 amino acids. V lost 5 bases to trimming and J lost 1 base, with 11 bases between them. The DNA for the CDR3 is TGTGCCAGCAGCCTGGGACGCTCGAACACTGAAGCTTTCTTT. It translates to CASSLGRSNTEAFF.

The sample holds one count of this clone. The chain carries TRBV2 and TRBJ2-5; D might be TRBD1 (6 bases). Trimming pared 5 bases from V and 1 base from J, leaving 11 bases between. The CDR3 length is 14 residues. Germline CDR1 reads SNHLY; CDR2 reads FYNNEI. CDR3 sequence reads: CASSQDRTQETQYF. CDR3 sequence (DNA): TGTGCCAGCAGTCAAGACAGGACCCAAGAGACCCAGTACTTC.

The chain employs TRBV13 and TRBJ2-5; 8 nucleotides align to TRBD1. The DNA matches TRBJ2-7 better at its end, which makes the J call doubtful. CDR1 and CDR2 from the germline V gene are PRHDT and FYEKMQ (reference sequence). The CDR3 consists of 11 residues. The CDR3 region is CASGQGDEQYF. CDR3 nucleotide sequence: TGTGCCAGCGGACAGGGAGACGAGCAGTACTTC.

This CDR3 reads CASSVEGVSYEQYF. For the CDR3, the DNA is TGTGCCAGCAGCGTGGAGGGCGTCTCCTACGAGCAGTACTTC. J is TRBJ2-7 and V is TRBV9; possible D gene TRBD2, 6 bases. This CDR3 has 14 residues. The germline CDR1 and CDR2 sequences are SGDLS and YYNGEE. Between the trimmed V and J ends, which lost 2 bases and 0 bases, there was a span of 9 bases.

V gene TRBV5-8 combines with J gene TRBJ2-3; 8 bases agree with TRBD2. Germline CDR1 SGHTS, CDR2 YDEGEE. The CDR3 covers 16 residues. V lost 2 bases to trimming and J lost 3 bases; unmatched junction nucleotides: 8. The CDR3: CASSFPKAGATDTQYF. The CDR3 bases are TGTGCCAGCAGCTTCCCAAAAGCGGGAGCTACAGATACGCAGTATTTT.

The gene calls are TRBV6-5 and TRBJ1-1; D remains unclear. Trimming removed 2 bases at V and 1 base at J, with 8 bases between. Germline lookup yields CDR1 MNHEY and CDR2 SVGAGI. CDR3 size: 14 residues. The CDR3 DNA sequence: TGTGCCAGCAGTTACACCACCCAGAACACTGAAGCTTTCTTT. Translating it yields CASSYTTQNTEAFF.

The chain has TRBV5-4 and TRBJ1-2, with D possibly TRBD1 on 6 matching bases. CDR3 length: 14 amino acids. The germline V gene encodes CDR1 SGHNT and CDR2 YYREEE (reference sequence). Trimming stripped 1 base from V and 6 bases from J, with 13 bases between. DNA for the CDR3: TGTGCCAGCAGCTTGTGGGGGGCAGGGGATGGCTACACCTTC. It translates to CASSLWGAGDGYTF.

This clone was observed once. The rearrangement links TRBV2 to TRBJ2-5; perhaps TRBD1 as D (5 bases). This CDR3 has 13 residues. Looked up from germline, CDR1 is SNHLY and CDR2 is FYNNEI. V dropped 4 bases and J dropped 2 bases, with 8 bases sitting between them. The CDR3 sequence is CASSGDSQETQYF. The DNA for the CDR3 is TGTGCCAGCAGTGGTGACAGTCAAGAGACCCAGTACTTC.